This T cell receptor beta chain was retrieved from a study of T cell responses to AZD1222 COVID-19 vaccine. Study-wide points: In a largely white British group with more females than males, clonal diversity was possibly underestimated. After the peak T cell response, and only then, were repertoires sampled.

Assay: immunoSEQ multiplex PCR; the TCRdb copy retains only in-frame clones and omits some. The table has some 200,000 clones, over 90% seen once. The germline gives CDR1 SGHRS, CDR2 YFSETQ. The CDR3 is 17 amino acids. V lost 7 bases, J lost 3 bases, and 22 bases lay in between. Comment on this clone: Antigen unknown.

The rearrangement joins TRBV5-1 to TRBJ2-2; possibly TRBD1 for D (6 bases). The sequences come from peripheral blood, collected on day 0 of AZD1222 vaccination. The receptor comes from an adult in good health. CDR3 protein: CASFPLTGLSDTGELFF. CDR3 bases: TGCGCCAGCTTCCCTTTAACAGGGCTGTCGGACACCGGGGAGCTGTTTTTT.